Included here is one TCR beta chain sequence, with context. CDR3 length equals 16 residues. The junction had 3 bases not matched to a gene; V was cut back by 3 bases and J by 0 bases. In germline, CDR1 is KGHDR, CDR2 SFDVKD. Methods used by the authors: Scientists estimated how many nucleated cells there were by amplifying reference gene primers. Only in-frame clones appear in the TCRdb table, and some are missing; sequencing was by immunoSEQ multiplex PCR. V and J calls and clone size are copied from that table; D and trimming were computed from the DNA. The table records a few hundred thousand clones, roughly 82% of them present only once. This sample is part of a study of blood T cell repertoires in COVID-19. Background on the study: COVID-19 samples from acute and convalescent phases originated in the United States, Italy and Spain. T cells, B-cell-depleted T cells, or PBMCs provided the cDNA or gDNA that served as material.

This receptor was taken from a man older than 75 with acute or convalescent COVID-19. Material: peripheral blood. This chain links TRBV24-1 with TRBJ2-2, with 7 bases lining up with TRBD1. The CDR3, as DNA: TGTGCCACCAGTGATCCGACAGGGACGAACACCGGGGAGCTGTTTTTT. Its translation: CATSDPTGTNTGELFF.